Below are 7 T cell receptor beta chains sequenced from a single sample in a study of T cell changes during pregnancy in multiple sclerosis. Repertoires were generated with immunoSEQ multiplex PCR, while TCRdb's copy carries only in-frame clones and drops some. The sample lists roughly 40,000 clones, under 90% occurring once. The sequencing here drew on CD4+ T cells from peripheral blood mononuclear cells, taken before pregnancy. These receptor sequences come from a female donor with multiple sclerosis, enrolled in a pregnancy study.

CDR3 DNA: TGTGCCAGCAGCTTAGCTGGGTGGGCAGGGGGCAATCAGCCCCAGCATTTT. Amino acids: CASSLAGWAGGNQPQHF. The chain uses TRBV7-8 and TRBJ1-5, with D possibly TRBD1 on 6 matching bases. V shed 0 bases and J shed 2 bases, with 14 bases lying between them. This CDR3 has 17 residues. Germline V gene data show CDR1 as SGHVS and CDR2 as FQNEAQ.

V and J are TRBV4-1 and TRBJ1-4; D perhaps matches TRBD1 (6 bases). The germline V gene encodes CDR1 MGHRA and CDR2 YSYEKL. The CDR3 sequence is 21 residues long. V lost 0 bases to trimming and J lost 1 base, with 24 bases between them. CDR3 sequence: CASSQDQVGYREGGTNEKLFF. For the CDR3, the DNA is TGCGCCAGCAGCCAAGATCAAGTTGGGTACAGGGAGGGAGGAACTAATGAAAAACTGTTTTTT.

The gene calls are TRBV9 and TRBJ2-5, with 12 bases identical to TRBD2. CDR3 length equals 16 residues. Germline-derived CDR1 and CDR2 are SGDLS and YYNGEE. The V and J ends lost 4 bases and 7 bases, in that order; junction bases with no gene match: 11. The CDR3 DNA reads TGTGCCAGCAGCCCTACTAGCGGGGGGCCCGCAGGGACCCAGTACTTC. Translated: CASSPTSGGPAGTQYF.

The chain recombines TRBV9 with TRBJ2-7, with TRBD1 identical over 9 bases. With V trimmed by 7 bases and J by 2 bases, 7 bases remained unmatched. The length of the CDR3 is 14 residues. From germline, CDR1 is SGDLS and CDR2 YYNGEE. The CDR3 protein is CASGGDRAPYEQYF. CDR3 sequence (DNA): TGTGCCAGCGGCGGGGACAGGGCACCCTACGAGCAGTACTTC.

V and J are TRBV6-4 and TRBJ2-6, with D possibly TRBD1 on 6 matching bases. V was shortened by 5 bases and J by 4 bases, with 12 bases between the two germline ends. The CDR3 spans 15 residues. The germline CDR1 and CDR2 sequences are MRHNA and SNTAGT. Here the CDR3 DNA reads TGTGCCAGCAGTTCTCAGGGGACCGGGGCCAACGTCCTGACTTTC. Translated, it gives CASSSQGTGANVLTF.

The rearrangement joins TRBV6-1 to TRBJ1-3; 9 nucleotides align to TRBD1. The V gene's germline CDR1 is MNHNS and CDR2 SASEGT. The CDR3 is 15 amino acids. V gave up 6 bases and J gave up 4 bases; unmatched junction bases: 7. This chain's CDR3 is CASSPQGAQGNTIYF. The CDR3 DNA sequence: TGTGCCAGCAGCCCACAGGGGGCGCAGGGAAACACCATATATTTT.

This chain links TRBV30 with TRBJ1-2; 8 bases line up with TRBD1. This CDR3 contains 15 residues. V shed 2 bases, J shed 4 bases, and the junction held 9 bases outside the gene matches. Germline CDR1 GTSNPN, CDR2 SVGIG (reference sequence). The CDR3 bases are TGTGCCTGGAGTTTCTCGGACAGGGAGGCCTATGGCTACACCTTC. Residues: CAWSFSDREAYGYTF.